The entry below describes one T cell receptor beta chain. The antigen remains undetermined. This sample's treatment: 19 received Ad26.COV2.S at low or high dose, single or two shots; roughly 5 received placebo; per-sample allocation not given. Day 63 following the first vaccine or placebo injection was when the samples were taken. Aged 18-55 years, donor was enrolled in Boston in 2020. V was pared by 4 bases and J by 8 bases, with 10 bases of the junction left unmatched. The CDR3 sequence is 15 residues long. In germline, CDR1 is SGHDN, CDR2 FVKESK. Produced via immunoSEQ multiplex PCR; TCRdb's table is partial and in-frame only. The data show some 240,000 clones, around 85% seen once. The source of the sample is a study of Ad26.COV2.S vaccination and SARS-CoV-2 variants. Study overall: Participant was drawn from the COV1001 Ad26.COV2.S trial arm. Intramuscular Ad26.COV2.S at 5x10^10 or 1x10^11 viral particles.

Study-wide findings and caveats: People who got the vaccine or the placebo had similar non-spike TCR breadth.

The chain couples TRBV14 to TRBJ1-4; the match to TRBD1 covers 7 bases. Sequencing was performed on peripheral blood, taken in a trial of Ad26.COV2.S vaccine versus placebo. The source of this sequence is a person aged 18-60 years who received the Ad26.COV2.S COVID-19 vaccine or a placebo. The CDR3 reads CASSPPGQRQEKLFF. In nucleotides, the CDR3 is TGTGCCAGCAGCCCTCCGGGACAGAGGCAAGAAAAACTGTTTTTT.